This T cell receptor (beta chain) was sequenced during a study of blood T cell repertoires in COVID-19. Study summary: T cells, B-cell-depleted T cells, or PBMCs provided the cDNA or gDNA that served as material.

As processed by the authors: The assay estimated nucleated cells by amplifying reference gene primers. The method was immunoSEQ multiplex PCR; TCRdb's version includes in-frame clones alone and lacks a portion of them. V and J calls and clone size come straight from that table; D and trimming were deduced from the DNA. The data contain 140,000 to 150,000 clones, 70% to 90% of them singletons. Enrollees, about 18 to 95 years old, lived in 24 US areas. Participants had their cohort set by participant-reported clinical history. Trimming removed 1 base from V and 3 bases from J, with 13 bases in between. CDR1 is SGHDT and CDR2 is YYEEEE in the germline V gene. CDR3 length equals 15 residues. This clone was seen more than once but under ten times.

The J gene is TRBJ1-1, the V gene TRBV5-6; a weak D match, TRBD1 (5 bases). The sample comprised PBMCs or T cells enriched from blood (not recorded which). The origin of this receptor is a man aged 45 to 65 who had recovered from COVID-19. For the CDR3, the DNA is TGTGCCAGCAGCTTGAAGAAGCAGGGTGACACTGAAGCTTTCTTT. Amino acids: CASSLKKQGDTEAFF.